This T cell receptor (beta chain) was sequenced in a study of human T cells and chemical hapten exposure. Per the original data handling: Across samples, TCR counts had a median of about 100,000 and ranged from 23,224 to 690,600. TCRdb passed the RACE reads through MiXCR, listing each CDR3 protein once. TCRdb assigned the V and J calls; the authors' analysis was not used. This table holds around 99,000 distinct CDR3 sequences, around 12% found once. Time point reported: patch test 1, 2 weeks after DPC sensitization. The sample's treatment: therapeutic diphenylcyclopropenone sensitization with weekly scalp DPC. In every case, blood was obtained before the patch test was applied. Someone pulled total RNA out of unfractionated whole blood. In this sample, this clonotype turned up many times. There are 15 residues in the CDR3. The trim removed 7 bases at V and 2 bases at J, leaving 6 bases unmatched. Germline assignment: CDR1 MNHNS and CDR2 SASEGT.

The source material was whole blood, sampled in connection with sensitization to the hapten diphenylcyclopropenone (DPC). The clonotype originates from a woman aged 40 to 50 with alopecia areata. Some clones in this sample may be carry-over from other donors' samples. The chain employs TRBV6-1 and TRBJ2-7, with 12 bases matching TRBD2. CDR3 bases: TGTGCCAGCATGGCGGCTAGCGGGAGGGCCTACGAGCAGTACTTC. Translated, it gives CASMAASGRAYEQYF.